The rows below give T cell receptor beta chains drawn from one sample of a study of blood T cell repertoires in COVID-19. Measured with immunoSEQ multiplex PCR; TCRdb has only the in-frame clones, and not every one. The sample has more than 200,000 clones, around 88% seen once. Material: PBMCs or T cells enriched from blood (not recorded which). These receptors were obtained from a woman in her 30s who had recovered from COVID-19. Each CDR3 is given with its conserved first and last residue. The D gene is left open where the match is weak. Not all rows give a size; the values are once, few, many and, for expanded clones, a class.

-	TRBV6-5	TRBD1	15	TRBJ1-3	CATMSAQGAGNTIYF	TGTGCCACGATGAGCGCCCAGGGGGCTGGAAACACCATATATTTT
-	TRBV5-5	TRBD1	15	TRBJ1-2	CASSLAGQGGYGYTF	TGTGCCAGCAGCTTGGCGGGACAGGGGGGGTATGGCTACACCTTC
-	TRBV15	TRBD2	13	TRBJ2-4	CATSRDHETSVYF	TGTGCCACCAGCAGAGATCACGAGACTAGCGTTTACTTC
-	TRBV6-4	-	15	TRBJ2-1	CASSDSSGSSHEQFF	TGTGCCAGCAGTGACTCAAGTGGGAGTTCCCATGAGCAGTTCTTC
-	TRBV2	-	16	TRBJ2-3	CASSDPGSPSTDTQYF	TGTGCCAGCAGTGATCCTGGGAGTCCCAGCACAGATACGCAGTATTTT
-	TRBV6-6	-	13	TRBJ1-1	CASISLRGTEAFF	TGTGCCAGCATCTCACTTCGAGGGACTGAAGCTTTCTTT
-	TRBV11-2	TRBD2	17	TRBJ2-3	CASSLRLAGGITDTQYF	TGTGCCAGCAGCTTAAGGCTAGCGGGAGGCATCACAGATACGCAGTATTTT
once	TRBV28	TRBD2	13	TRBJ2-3	CASRSTSGEPQYF	TGTGCCAGCAGATCTACTAGCGGGGAGCCGCAGTATTTT
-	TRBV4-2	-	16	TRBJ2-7	CASSQVVEDSPYEQYF	TGTGCCAGCAGCCAAGTAGTGGAGGACAGTCCCTACGAGCAGTACTTC
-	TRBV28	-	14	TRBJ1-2	CASSGGRGLVGYTF	TGTGCCAGCAGCGGGGGGAGGGGTCTTGTTGGCTACACCTTC
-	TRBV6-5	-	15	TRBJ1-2	CASSYSSRAYYGYTF	TGTGCCAGCAGTTACTCGAGCAGGGCCTACTATGGCTACACCTTC
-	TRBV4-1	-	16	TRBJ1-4	CASSPRATATNEKLFF	TGCGCCAGCAGCCCGAGGGCAACCGCAACTAATGAAAAACTGTTTTTT
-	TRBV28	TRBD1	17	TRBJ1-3	CASSSQGPFPSGNTIYF	TGTGCCAGCAGTTCACAGGGGCCTTTCCCCTCTGGAAACACCATATATTTT
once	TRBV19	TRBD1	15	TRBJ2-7	CASSMGQGALAEQYF	TGTGCCAGTAGTATGGGACAGGGGGCGTTGGCCGAGCAGTACTTC
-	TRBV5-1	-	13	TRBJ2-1	CATSLRYYNEQFF	TGCGCCACCTCGCTACGATACTACAATGAGCAGTTCTTC
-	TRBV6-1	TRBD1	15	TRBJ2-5	CASSEQGTGVFTQYF	TGTGCCAGCAGTGAACAAGGGACAGGTGTTTTCACCCAGTACTTC